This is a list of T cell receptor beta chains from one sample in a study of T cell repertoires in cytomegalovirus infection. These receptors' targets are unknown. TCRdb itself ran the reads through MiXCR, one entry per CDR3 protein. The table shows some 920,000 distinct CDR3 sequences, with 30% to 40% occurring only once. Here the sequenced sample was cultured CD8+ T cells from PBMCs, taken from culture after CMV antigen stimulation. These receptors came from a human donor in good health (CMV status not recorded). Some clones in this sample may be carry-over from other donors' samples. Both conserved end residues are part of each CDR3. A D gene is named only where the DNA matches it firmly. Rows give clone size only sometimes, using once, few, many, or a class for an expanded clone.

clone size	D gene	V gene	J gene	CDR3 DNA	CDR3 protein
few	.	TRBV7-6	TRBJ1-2	TGTGCCAGCAGCTTAGGACCCTCAGGGTTTGGCTACACCTTC	CASSLGPSGFGYTF
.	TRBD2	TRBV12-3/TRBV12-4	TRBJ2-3	TGTGCCAGCAGCATACTAGCGGGGGACACAGATACGCAGTATTTT	CASSILAGDTDTQYF
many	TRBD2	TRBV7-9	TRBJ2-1	TGTGCCAGCAGCTTAGCGGATCGGGCTAGCGGGGGGGTAAATGAGCAGTTCTTC	CASSLADRASGGVNEQFF
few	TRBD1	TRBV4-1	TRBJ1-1	TGCGCCAGCAGCCAAGATGAACAGGGGACAATTAACACTGAAGCTTTCTTT	CASSQDEQGTINTEAFF
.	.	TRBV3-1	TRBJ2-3	TGTGCCAGCAGCCAAGTGTCGGGGGGCCCTCATACGCAGTATTTT	CASSQVSGGPHTQYF
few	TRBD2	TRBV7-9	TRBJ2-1	TGTGCCAGCAGCCCCCCACCGGGCGGGGGCAATGAGCAGTTCTTC	CASSPPPGGGNEQFF
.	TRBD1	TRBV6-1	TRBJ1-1	TGTGCCAGCAGTGAATGGGACAGGGGGCGCGAAACTGAAGCTTTCTTT	CASSEWDRGRETEAFF
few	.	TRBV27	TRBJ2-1	TGTGCCAGCAGTTTAGTGACCCGCCGTGAGCAGTTCTTC	CASSLVTRREQFF
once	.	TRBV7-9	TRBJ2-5	TGTGCCAGCAGACCGAGGCGGTGGGGGCTAGGCCAAGAGACCCAGTACTTC	CASRPRRWGLGQETQYF
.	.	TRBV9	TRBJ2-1	TGTGCCAGCAACAATCCCCCAGGATACAATGAGCAGTTCTTC	CASNNPPGYNEQFF
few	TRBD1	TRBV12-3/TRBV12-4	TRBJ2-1	TGTGCCAGCAGTTTAGTTTTTTTCGGGGACAGGGAGTCTAGCGATGAGCAGTTCTTC	CASSLVFFGDRESSDEQFF
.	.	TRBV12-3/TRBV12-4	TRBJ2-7	TGTGCCAGCAGCCCAAGAAGAAACGAGCAGTACTTC	CASSPRRNEQYF
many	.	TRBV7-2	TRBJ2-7	TGTGCCAGCAGCTTAGCGCCCCTCCATTCCTTCTACGAGCAGTACTTC	CASSLAPLHSFYEQYF
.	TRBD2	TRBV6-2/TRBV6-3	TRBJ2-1	TGTGCCAGCAGCGTAAGCGGGGGGGCCGGTGAGCAGTTCTTC	CASSVSGGAGEQFF
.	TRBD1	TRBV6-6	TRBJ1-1	TGTGCCAGCATTCCCCTGGGGACAGGGTGGGTCGATACTGAAGCTTTCTTT	CASIPLGTGWVDTEAFF
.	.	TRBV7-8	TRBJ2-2	TGTGCCAGCAGCTCCCCACTCCAGGGATACACCGGGGAGCTGTTTTTT	CASSSPLQGYTGELFF
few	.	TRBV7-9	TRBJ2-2	TGTGCCAGCAGTACTCCGACGACAGGACCGAACACCGGGGAGCTGTTTTTT	CASSTPTTGPNTGELFF
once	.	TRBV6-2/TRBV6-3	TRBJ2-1	TGTGCCAGCAGTTTTTCGTGGGGGCCCTACAATGAGCAGTTCTTC	CASSFSWGPYNEQFF
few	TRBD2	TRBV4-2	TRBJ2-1	TGTGCCAGCAGCCAAGATGGGGGACTAGCGGGATACAATGAGCAGTTCTTC	CASSQDGGLAGYNEQFF
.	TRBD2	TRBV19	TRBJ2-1	TGTGCCAGTAGGGTCAGGGAGCGGGGCTCCTACAATGAGCAGTTCTTC	CASRVRERGSYNEQFF
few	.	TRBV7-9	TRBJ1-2	TGTGCCAGCAGCTTGGGGAGAAGGGAAAACTATGGCTACACCTTC	CASSLGRRENYGYTF
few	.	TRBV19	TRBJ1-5	TGTGCCAGTAGTATATCAGTCTGGAGGGACAACAATCAGCCCCAGCATTTT	CASSISVWRDNNQPQHF
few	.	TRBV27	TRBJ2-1	TGTGCCAGCAGTTTAGTCAGGGTTACTAGAACCTACAATGAGCAGTTCTTC	CASSLVRVTRTYNEQFF
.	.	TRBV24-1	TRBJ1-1	TGTGCCACCAGTGTGGGTCGGAACACTGAAGCTTTCTTT	CATSVGRNTEAFF
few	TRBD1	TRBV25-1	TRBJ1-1	TGTGCCAGCAGTGACCGACAGGGTATCAACACTGAAGCTTTCTTT	CASSDRQGINTEAFF
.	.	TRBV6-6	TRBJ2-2	TGTGCCAGCAGTTACGAAAGCAGGGCCGCGGACACCGGGGAGCTGTTTTTT	CASSYESRAADTGELFF
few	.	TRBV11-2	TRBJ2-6	TGTGCCAGCACCCCATGGAGTACCAGAGCCTCTGGGGCCAACGTCCTGACTTTC	CASTPWSTRASGANVLTF
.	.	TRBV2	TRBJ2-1	TGTGCCAGCAGCCCTGGGGGGGGGCACCTCGATGAGCAGTTCTTC	CASSPGGGHLDEQFF
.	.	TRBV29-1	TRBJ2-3	TGCAGCGCGCTGGAATGGCGGGACAGAACAAGCACAGATACGCAGTATTTT	CSALEWRDRTSTDTQYF
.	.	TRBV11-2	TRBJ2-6	TGTGCCAGCAGCTCCGAAGACGGACCGACTCTCTCTGGGGTCAACGTCCTGACTTTC	CASSSEDGPTLSGVNVLTF
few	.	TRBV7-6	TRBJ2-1	TGTGCCAGCAGCTTAGGACGTTTGGGGGTGGGTGAGCAGTTCTTC	CASSLGRLGVGEQFF
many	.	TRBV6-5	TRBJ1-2	TGTGCCAGCAGTTACTCGAGTGGCCCGCTCTATGGCTACACCTTC	CASSYSSGPLYGYTF
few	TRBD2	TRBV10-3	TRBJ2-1	TGTGCCATCAGTGCCCCGGGACTAGACTACAATGAGCAGTTCTTC	CAISAPGLDYNEQFF
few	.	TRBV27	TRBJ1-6	TGTGCCAGCACCGACGGAGGGTCACCCCTCCACTTT	CASTDGGSPLHF
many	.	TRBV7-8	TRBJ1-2	TGTGCCAGCAGCTTAGGTTCCGAGGGGAGAGGTGGCTACACCTTC	CASSLGSEGRGGYTF
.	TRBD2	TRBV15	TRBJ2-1	TGTGCCACCAGCATCCGGACTAGCGGGGGTTACAATGAGCAGTTCTTC	CATSIRTSGGYNEQFF
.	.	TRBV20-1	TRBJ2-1	TGCAGTGTTTGGATTACAGGGCCCCTTGGGAATGAGCAGTTCTTC	CSVWITGPLGNEQFF
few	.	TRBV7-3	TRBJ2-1	TGTGCCAGCAGCTTAACTAGCCTGGCCTACAATGAGCAGTTCTTC	CASSLTSLAYNEQFF
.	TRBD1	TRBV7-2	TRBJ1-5	TGTGCCAGCAGCTACAGGGGGGCTAATCAGCCCCAGCATTTT	CASSYRGANQPQHF
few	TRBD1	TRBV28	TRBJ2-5	TGTGCCAGCAGTCCCAGGACAGGGCCGTACCAAGAGACCCAGTACTTC	CASSPRTGPYQETQYF
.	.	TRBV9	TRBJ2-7	TGTGCCGACTACGAGCAGTACTTC	CADYEQYF